This T cell receptor beta chain originates from a study of cytomegalovirus exposure and HLA in healthy donors. PCR involved 60 Vbeta and 13 Jbeta primers. Profiled with immunoSEQ multiplex PCR; TCRdb holds only in-frame clones, not every one. Among some 180,000 clones, over 70% were seen once, and the ten largest hold roughly 1.4%. The CDR3 sequence is 16 residues long. The germline gives CDR1 SGHRS, CDR2 YFSETQ. J gave up 1 base and V 2 bases, and 7 bases lay outside the gene matches. The origin of this receptor is a man aged 18 to 29 in good health and CMV-seronegative. Material: PBMCs. V and J are TRBV5-1 and TRBJ1-1, with 8 bases fitting TRBD1. In nucleotides, the CDR3 is TGCGCCAGCAGCTTAGTGGGGACAGGAGAGAACACTGAAGCTTTCTTT. Translating gives CASSLVGTGENTEAFF.